The rows below give T cell receptor beta chains drawn from one sample of a study of cytomegalovirus exposure and HLA in healthy donors. The assay was immunoSEQ multiplex PCR, and TCRdb's table has in-frame clones only and misses some. The sample shows hundreds of thousands of clones, about 72% of them seen only once. The sequencing input was PBMCs. These receptors came from a male donor in good health and CMV-seronegative. Each CDR3 is given with its conserved first and last residue. The D gene is left open where the match is weak. Clone size is not always given. Where it is, it says once, few, many or a class for expanded clones.

>.|TRBJ1-2|TRBV27|once
CASSLHGGYGYTF
TGTGCCAGCAGTTTACACGGCGGCTATGGCTACACCTTC
>TRBD1|TRBJ2-1|TRBV5-1|once
CASSAYHRGKTDNEQFF
TGCGCCAGCAGCGCATACCACAGGGGAAAAACTGACAATGAGCAGTTCTTC
>.|TRBJ2-7|TRBV20-1|.
CSYRNSYEQYF
TGCAGTTACAGAAACTCCTACGAGCAGTACTTC
>.|TRBJ2-3|TRBV19|.
CASSIEGAAFATDTQYF
TGTGCCAGTAGTATAGAAGGGGCCGCCTTCGCCACAGATACGCAGTATTTT
>TRBD1|TRBJ1-2|TRBV5-8|once
CASSFRGNYGYTF
TGTGCCAGCAGCTTCAGGGGGAACTATGGCTACACCTTC
>.|TRBJ2-7|TRBV5-6|.
CASQLLAAEQYF
TGTGCCAGCCAATTGCTGGCGGCCGAGCAGTACTTC
>TRBD2|TRBJ2-2|TRBV5-4|.
CASSPPLAGVGAGELFF
TGTGCCAGCAGCCCTCCCCTAGCGGGAGTAGGGGCCGGGGAGCTGTTTTTT
>.|TRBJ1-3|TRBV25-1|.
CASRLTGTGNTIYF
TGTGCCAGCAGGCTCACAGGGACTGGAAACACCATATATTTT
>.|TRBJ1-1|TRBV19|.
CASRNKNTEAFF
TGTGCCAGTAGGAACAAGAACACTGAAGCTTTCTTT
>.|TRBJ2-2|TRBV7-9|.
CASSLGRVPGELFF
TGTGCCAGCAGCTTAGGCAGGGTTCCCGGGGAGCTGTTTTTT
>TRBD1|TRBJ2-7|TRBV19|.
CASSDQTGDEQYF
TGTGCCAGTAGTGACCAGACAGGGGACGAGCAGTACTTC
>TRBD1|TRBJ1-2|TRBV5-6|.
CASSPGTGRSGYTF
TGTGCCAGCAGCCCCGGGACAGGGAGGAGTGGCTACACCTTC
>TRBD1|TRBJ1-2|TRBV6-6|.
CASSTGGYGYTF
TGTGCCAGCAGTACAGGGGGCTATGGCTACACCTTC
>.|TRBJ2-7|TRBV7-6|.
CASSLNAGFTYEQYF
TGTGCCAGCAGCTTAAATGCAGGATTCACCTACGAGCAGTACTTC
>TRBD2|TRBJ2-2|TRBV7-3|.
CASSFLAENTGELFF
TGTGCCAGCAGCTTTCTAGCGGAAAACACCGGGGAGCTGTTTTTT
>TRBD1|TRBJ2-5|TRBV28|.
CASSLPQGRMLGQETQYF
TGTGCCAGTAGTTTACCACAGGGGAGAATGTTAGGCCAAGAGACCCAGTACTTC
>TRBD1|TRBJ1-1|TRBV6-6|few
CASSRQGHAEAFF
TGTGCCAGCAGCCGACAGGGGCACGCTGAAGCTTTCTTT
>TRBD2|TRBJ2-3|TRBV6-4|few
CASSETSGGTDTQYF
TGTGCCAGCAGTGAAACTAGCGGGGGCACAGATACGCAGTATTTT
>.|TRBJ2-3|TRBV27|.
CASSWSGGTDTQYF
TGTGCCAGCAGTTGGAGCGGAGGGACAGATACGCAGTATTTT
>.|TRBJ2-1|TRBV5-8|.
CASSHQGSYNEQFF
TGTGCCAGCAGTCATCAGGGGTCCTACAATGAGCAGTTCTTC
>.|TRBJ2-7|TRBV2|.
CASSRDVGYEQYF
TGTGCCAGCAGCAGGGATGTGGGATACGAGCAGTACTTC
>.|TRBJ1-5|TRBV7-9|.
CASSLTSGEGQPQHF
TGTGCCAGCAGCTTGACAAGTGGTGAGGGTCAGCCCCAGCATTTT
>.|TRBJ1-4|TRBV7-2|.
CASSLGYNEKLFF
TGTGCCAGCAGCTTGGGCTATAATGAAAAACTGTTTTTT
>.|TRBJ2-2|TRBV19|.
CASTQGLSTGELFF
TGTGCCAGTACACAGGGCCTGAGCACCGGGGAGCTGTTTTTT
>TRBD2|TRBJ2-7|TRBV27|.
CASSLGSLAGSSYEQYF
TGTGCCAGCAGTTTAGGGAGCCTAGCGGGAAGCTCCTACGAGCAGTACTTC
>.|TRBJ1-2|TRBV30|.
CAWEWGQGYGYTF
TGTGCCTGGGAATGGGGGCAGGGCTATGGCTACACCTTC
>.|TRBJ2-5|TRBV7-3|once
CASSFSSEETQYF
TGTGCCAGCAGCTTTTCGAGTGAAGAGACCCAGTACTTC
>.|TRBJ2-7|TRBV6-5|few
CASSGGWDAGEQYF
TGTGCCAGCAGTGGGGGCTGGGACGCCGGCGAGCAGTACTTC
>TRBD2|TRBJ2-7|TRBV7-9|.
CASSLALGGGAYEQYF
TGTGCCAGCAGCTTAGCGCTGGGCGGGGGTGCCTACGAGCAGTACTTC
>.|TRBJ1-1|TRBV5-4|few
CASSALGAGDMNTEAFF
TGTGCCAGCAGCGCCCTCGGCGCAGGGGATATGAACACTGAAGCTTTCTTT
>.|TRBJ2-5|TRBV21-1|.
CASWPSNQGQGIFETQYF
TGTGCCAGCTGGCCCTCGAACCAAGGACAGGGAATCTTCGAGACCCAGTACTTC
>TRBD1|TRBJ2-7|TRBV2|.
CARNNLRAGTGAYEQYF
TGTGCCAGGAATAACTTACGGGCCGGGACAGGGGCGTACGAGCAGTACTTC
>TRBD1|TRBJ2-7|TRBV27|once
CASSPDRGEQYF
TGTGCCAGCAGTCCGGACAGGGGTGAGCAGTACTTC
>TRBD1|TRBJ1-1|TRBV6-5|.
CASRPDRGGTEAFF
TGTGCCAGCAGACCCGACAGGGGCGGCACTGAAGCTTTCTTT
>TRBD2|TRBJ2-2|TRBV5-1|.
CASSFTAGVNTGELFF
TGCGCCAGCAGCTTCACAGCGGGAGTGAACACCGGGGAGCTGTTTTTT
>.|TRBJ1-2|TRBV6-4|.
CASSDFGRSYGYTF
TGTGCCAGCAGTGACTTCGGCAGGTCCTATGGCTACACCTTC
>.|TRBJ2-3|TRBV7-6|once
CASSLRLGLATDTQYF
TGTGCCAGCAGCCTCCGACTAGGGTTGGCAACAGATACGCAGTATTTT
>TRBD2|TRBJ2-7|TRBV5-6|few
CASSLELADYEQYF
TGTGCCAGCAGCTTGGAACTAGCGGACTACGAGCAGTACTTC
>.|TRBJ1-3|TRBV27|.
CASSLRRAGNTIYF
TGTGCCAGCAGTTTACGCAGGGCTGGAAACACCATATATTTT
>.|TRBJ1-2|TRBV21-1|.
CASRGLRGTAGKVYGYTF
TGTGCCAGCAGGGGATTAAGGGGAACGGCTGGAAAAGTCTATGGCTACACCTTC
>TRBD1|TRBJ2-1|TRBV27|.
CASSSLQGNEQFF
TGTGCCAGCAGTTCGCTACAGGGGAATGAGCAGTTCTTC
>.|TRBJ2-2|TRBV6-6|few
CASSLVGSTGELFF
TGTGCCAGCAGTTTAGTAGGGAGTACCGGGGAGCTGTTTTTT
>TRBD1|TRBJ2-2|TRBV7-2|.
CASSQTGGTGELFF
TGTGCCAGCAGCCAAACAGGGGGCACCGGGGAGCTGTTTTTT